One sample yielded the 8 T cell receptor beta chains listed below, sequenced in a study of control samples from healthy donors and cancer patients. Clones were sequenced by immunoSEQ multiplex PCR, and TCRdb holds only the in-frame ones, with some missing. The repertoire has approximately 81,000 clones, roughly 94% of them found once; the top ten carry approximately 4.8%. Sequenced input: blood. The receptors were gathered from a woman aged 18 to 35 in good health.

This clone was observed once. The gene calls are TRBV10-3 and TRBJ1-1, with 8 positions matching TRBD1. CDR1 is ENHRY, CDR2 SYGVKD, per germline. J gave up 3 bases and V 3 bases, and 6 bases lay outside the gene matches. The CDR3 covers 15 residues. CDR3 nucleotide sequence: TGTGCCATCAGTGAAGGCAGGGGGCAGGACACTGAAGCTTTCTTT. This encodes CAISEGRGQDTEAFF.

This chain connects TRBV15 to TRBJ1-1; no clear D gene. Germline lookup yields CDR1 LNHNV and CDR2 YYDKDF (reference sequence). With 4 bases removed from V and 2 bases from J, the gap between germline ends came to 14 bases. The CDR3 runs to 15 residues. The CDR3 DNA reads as TGTGCCACCAGCAACAAGGACGCTCCAAACACTGAAGCTTTCTTT. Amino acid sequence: CATSNKDAPNTEAFF.

As DNA, the CDR3 is TGTGCCAGCAGCCTTACGACCACCGGGGAGCTGTTTTTT. Its translation is CASSLTTTGELFF. The rearrangement uses TRBV7-8 and TRBJ2-2, with D unclear. V lost 5 bases to trimming and J lost 4 bases, with 8 bases between them. CDR1 and CDR2 (germline): SGHVS, FQNEAQ. The CDR3 loop spans 13 amino acids.

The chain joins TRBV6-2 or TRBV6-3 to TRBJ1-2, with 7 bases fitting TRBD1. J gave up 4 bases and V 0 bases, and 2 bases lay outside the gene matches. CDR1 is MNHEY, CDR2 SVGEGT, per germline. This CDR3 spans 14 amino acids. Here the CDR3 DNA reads TGTGCCAGCAGTTACTCGTGGGACAGCTATGGCTACACCTTC. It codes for CASSYSWDSYGYTF.

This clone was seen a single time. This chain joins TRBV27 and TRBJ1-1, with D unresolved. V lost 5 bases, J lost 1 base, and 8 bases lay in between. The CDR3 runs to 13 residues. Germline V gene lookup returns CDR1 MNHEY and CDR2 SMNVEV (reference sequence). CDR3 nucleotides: TGTGCCAGCAGTGACACGCCGAACACTGAAGCTTTCTTT. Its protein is CASSDTPNTEAFF.

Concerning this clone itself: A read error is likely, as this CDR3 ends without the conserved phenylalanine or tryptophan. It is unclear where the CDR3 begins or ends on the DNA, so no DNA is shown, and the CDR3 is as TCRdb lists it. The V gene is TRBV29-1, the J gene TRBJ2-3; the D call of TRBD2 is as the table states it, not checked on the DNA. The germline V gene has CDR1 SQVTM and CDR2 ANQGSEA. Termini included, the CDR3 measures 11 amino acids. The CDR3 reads CSVGGWTSIDA.

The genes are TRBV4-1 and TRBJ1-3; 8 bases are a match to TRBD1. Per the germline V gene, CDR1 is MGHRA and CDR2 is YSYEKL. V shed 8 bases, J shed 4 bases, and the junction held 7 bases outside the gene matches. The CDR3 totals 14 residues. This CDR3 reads CASEDRGVGNTIYF. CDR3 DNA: TGCGCCAGCGAAGACAGGGGCGTCGGAAACACCATATATTTT.

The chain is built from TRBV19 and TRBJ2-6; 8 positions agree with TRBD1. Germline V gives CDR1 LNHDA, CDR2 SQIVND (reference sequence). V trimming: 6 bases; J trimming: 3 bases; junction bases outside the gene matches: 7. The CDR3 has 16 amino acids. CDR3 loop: CASSRTGLGGANVLTF. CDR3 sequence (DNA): TGTGCCAGTAGCCGGACAGGGTTAGGTGGGGCCAACGTCCTGACTTTC. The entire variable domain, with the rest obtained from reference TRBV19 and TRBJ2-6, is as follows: DGGITQSPKYLFRKEGQNVTLSCEQNLNHDAMYWYRQDPGQGLRLIYYSQIVNDFQKGDIAEGYSVSREKKESFPLTVTSAQKNPTAFYLCASSRTGLGGANVLTFGAGSRLTVL.